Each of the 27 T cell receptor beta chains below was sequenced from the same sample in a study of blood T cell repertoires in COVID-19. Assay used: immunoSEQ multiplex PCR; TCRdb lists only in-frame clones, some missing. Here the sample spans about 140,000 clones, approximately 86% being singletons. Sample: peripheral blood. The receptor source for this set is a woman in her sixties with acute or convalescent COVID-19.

The CDR3 loop is CASSRGTGGTEAFF. DNA of the CDR3: TGTGCCAGTAGTAGGGGGACAGGGGGTACTGAAGCTTTCTTT. J is TRBJ1-1 and V is TRBV19; 11 nucleotides line up with TRBD1. The V segment lost 4 bases and the J segment 5 bases; nucleotides outside the gene matches: 3. The V gene's germline CDR1 is LNHDA and CDR2 SQIVND (reference sequence). This CDR3 has 14 residues.

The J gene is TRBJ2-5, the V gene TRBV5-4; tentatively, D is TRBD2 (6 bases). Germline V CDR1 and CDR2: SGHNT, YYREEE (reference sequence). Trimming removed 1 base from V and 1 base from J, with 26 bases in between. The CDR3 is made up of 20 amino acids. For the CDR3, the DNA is TGTGCCAGCAGCTTGAACCCCTCCCGTAGACTAGATTCGACCCAAGAGACCCAGTACTTC. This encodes CASSLNPSRRLDSTQETQYF.

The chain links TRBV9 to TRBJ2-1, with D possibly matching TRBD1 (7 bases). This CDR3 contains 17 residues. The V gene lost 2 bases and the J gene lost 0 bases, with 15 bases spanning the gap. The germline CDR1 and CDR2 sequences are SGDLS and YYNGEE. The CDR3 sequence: CASSVYSGGSSYNEQFF. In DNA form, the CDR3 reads TGTGCCAGCAGCGTCTACTCAGGGGGGAGCTCCTACAATGAGCAGTTCTTC.

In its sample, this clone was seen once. CDR3 protein: CASSDGEKAADTQYF. CDR3 DNA: TGTGCCAGCAGTGATGGAGAGAAGGCGGCAGATACGCAGTATTTT. V gene TRBV6-1 combines with J gene TRBJ2-3, with unresolved D. The germline V gene encodes CDR1 MNHNS and CDR2 SASEGT. The V end was cut by 3 bases, the J end by 4 bases, with 14 bases between. The CDR3 covers 15 residues.

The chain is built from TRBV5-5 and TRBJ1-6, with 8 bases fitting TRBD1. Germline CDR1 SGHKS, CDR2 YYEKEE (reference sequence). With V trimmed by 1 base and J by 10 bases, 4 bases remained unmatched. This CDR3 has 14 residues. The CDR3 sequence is CASSLTQGDSPLHF. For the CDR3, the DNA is TGTGCCAGCAGCTTGACACAGGGGGACTCACCCCTCCACTTT.

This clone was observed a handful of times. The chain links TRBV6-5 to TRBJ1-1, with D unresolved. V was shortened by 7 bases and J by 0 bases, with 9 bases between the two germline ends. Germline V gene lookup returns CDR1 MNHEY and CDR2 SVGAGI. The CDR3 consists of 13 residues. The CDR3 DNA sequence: TGTGCCAGCATGTCTCGGGTGAACACTGAAGCTTTCTTT. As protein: CASMSRVNTEAFF.

The CDR3 loop is CASSTGDLNTEAFF. As DNA, the CDR3 is TGCGCCAGCAGTACAGGAGACTTGAACACTGAAGCTTTCTTT. V usage is TRBV4-1 and J usage is TRBJ1-1; possible D gene TRBD1, 5 bases. CDR3 length: 14 amino acids. Germline V lookup: CDR1 MGHRA, CDR2 YSYEKL. V was shortened by 6 bases and J by 0 bases, with 11 bases between the two germline ends.

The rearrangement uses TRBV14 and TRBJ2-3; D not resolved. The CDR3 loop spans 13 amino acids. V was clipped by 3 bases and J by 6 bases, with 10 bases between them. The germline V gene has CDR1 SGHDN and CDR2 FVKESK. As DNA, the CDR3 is TGTGCCAGCAGCCACAGACTTGGGGATACGCAGTATTTT. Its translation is CASSHRLGDTQYF.

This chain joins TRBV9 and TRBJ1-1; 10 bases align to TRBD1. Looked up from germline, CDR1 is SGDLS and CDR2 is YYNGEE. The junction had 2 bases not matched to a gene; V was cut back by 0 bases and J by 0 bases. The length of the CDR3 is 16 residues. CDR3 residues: CASSVGTGGLNTEAFF. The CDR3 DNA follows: TGTGCCAGCAGCGTAGGGACAGGGGGGCTGAACACTGAAGCTTTCTTT.

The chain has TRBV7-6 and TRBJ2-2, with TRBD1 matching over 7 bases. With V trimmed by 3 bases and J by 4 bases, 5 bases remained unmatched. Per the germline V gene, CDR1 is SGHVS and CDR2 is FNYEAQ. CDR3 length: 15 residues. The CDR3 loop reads CASSFPTGSTGELFF. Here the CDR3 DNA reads TGTGCCAGCAGCTTCCCGACAGGGTCCACCGGGGAGCTGTTTTTT.

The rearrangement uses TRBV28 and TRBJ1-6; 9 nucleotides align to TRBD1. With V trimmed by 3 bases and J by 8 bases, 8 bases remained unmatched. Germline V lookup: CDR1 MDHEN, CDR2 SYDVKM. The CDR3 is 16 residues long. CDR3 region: CASSFQGQGFDSPLHF. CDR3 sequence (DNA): TGTGCCAGCAGTTTCCAAGGACAGGGGTTTGATTCACCCCTCCACTTT. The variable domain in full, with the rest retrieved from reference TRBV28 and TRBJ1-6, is DVKVTQSSRYLVKRTGEKVFLECVQDMDHENMFWYRQDPGLGLRLIYFSYDVKMKEKGDIPEGYSVSREKKERFSLILESASTNQTSMYLCASSFQGQGFDSPLHFGNGTRLTVT.

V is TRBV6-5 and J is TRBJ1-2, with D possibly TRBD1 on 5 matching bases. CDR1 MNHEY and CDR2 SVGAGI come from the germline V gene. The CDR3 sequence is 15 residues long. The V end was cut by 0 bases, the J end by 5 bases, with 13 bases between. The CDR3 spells CASSYSRGAGYGYTF. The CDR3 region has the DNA TGTGCCAGCAGTTACTCCCGTGGGGCCGGGTATGGCTACACCTTC.

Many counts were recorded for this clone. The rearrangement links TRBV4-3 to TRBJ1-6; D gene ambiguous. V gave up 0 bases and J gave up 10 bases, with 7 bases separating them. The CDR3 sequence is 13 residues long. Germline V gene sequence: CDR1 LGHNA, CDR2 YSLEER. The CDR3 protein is CASSQDAESPLHF. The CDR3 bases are TGCGCCAGCAGCCAAGATGCAGAATCACCCCTCCACTTT.

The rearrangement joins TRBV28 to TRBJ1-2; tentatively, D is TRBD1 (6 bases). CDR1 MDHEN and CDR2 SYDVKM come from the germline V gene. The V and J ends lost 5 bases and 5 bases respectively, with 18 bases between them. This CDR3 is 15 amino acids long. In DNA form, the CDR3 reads TGTGCCAGCAGTCTCCCTCAGGGGCCGGGGTATGGCTACACCTTC. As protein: CASSLPQGPGYGYTF.

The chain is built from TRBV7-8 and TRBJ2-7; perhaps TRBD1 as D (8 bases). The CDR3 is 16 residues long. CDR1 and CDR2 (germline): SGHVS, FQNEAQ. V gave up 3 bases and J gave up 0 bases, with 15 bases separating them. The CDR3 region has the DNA TGTGCCAGCAGCTTGGTACAGGGGGAGGGCTCCTACGAGCAGTACTTC. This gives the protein CASSLVQGEGSYEQYF.

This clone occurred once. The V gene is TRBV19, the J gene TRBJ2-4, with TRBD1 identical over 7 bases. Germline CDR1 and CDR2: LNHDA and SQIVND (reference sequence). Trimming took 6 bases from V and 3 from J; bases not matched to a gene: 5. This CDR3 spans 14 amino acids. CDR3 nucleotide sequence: TGTGCCAGTAGCCCGACAGGGATCAAAAACATTCAGTACTTC. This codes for CASSPTGIKNIQYF.

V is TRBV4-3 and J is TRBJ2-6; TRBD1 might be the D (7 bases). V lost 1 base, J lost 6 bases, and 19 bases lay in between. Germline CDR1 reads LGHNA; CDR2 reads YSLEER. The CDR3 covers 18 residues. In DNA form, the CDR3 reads TGCGCCAGCAGCCAAGGCGGGGACAGCCCAGGAGAGGCCAACGTCCTGACTTTC. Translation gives CASSQGGDSPGEANVLTF.

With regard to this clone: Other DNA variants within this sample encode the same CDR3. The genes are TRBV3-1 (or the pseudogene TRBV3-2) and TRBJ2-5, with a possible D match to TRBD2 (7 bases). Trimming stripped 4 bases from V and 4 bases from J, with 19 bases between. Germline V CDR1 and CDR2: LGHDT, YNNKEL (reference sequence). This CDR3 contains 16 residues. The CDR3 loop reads CASSLRGGRGLETQYF. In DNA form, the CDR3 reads TGTGCCAGCAGCCTTAGGGGGGGTCGGGGCTTAGAGACCCAGTACTTC.

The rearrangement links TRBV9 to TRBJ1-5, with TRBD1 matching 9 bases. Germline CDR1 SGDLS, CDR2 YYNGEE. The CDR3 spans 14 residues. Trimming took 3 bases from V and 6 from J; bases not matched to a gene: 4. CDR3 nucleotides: TGTGCCAGCAGCGGGGGACAGGGCGGTCAGCCCCAGCATTTT. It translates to CASSGGQGGQPQHF.

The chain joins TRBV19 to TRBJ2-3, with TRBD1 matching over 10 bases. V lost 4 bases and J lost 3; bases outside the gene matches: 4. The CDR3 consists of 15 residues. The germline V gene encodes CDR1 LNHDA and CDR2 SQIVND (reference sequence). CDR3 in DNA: TGTGCCAGTAGTACCCGGGACAGGGGAACAGATACGCAGTATTTT. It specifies CASSTRDRGTDTQYF.

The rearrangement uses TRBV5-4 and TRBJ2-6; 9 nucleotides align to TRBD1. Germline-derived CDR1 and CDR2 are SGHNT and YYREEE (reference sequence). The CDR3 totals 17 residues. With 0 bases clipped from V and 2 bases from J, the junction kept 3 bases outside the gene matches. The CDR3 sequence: CASSLGRQGAGANVLTF. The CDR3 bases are TGTGCCAGCAGCTTGGGCCGACAGGGGGCTGGGGCCAACGTCCTGACTTTC.

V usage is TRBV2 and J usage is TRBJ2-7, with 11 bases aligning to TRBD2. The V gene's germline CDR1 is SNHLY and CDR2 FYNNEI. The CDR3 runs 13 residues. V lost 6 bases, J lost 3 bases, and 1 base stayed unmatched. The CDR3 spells CASRTSGVYEQYF. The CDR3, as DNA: TGTGCCAGCAGGACTAGCGGGGTCTACGAGCAGTACTTC.

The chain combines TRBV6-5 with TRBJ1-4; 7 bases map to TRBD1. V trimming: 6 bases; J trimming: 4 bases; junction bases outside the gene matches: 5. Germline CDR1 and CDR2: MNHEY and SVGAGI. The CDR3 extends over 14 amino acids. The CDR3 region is CASRRQGSNEKLFF. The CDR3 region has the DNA TGTGCCAGCAGACGACAGGGTAGTAATGAAAAACTGTTTTTT.

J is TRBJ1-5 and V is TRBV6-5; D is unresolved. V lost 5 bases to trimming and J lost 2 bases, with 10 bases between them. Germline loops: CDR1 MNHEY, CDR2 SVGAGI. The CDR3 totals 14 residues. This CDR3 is CASSTNGGNQPQHF. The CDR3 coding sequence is TGTGCCAGCAGTACTAATGGTGGCAATCAGCCCCAGCATTTT.

CDR3 protein: CASSTLQDMNTEAFF. CDR3 coding DNA: TGTGCCAGTAGTACCCTACAGGACATGAACACTGAAGCTTTCTTT. This rearrangement joins TRBV19 to TRBJ1-1; tentatively, D is TRBD1 (5 bases). Germline V lookup: CDR1 LNHDA, CDR2 SQIVND (reference sequence). Trimming removed 4 bases at V and 0 bases at J, with 12 bases between. The CDR3 is 15 residues long.

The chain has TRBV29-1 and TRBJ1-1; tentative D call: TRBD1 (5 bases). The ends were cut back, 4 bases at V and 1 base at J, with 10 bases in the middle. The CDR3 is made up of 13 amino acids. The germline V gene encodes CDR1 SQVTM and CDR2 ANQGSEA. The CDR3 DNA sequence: TGCAGCGTTGTAGGGCAGGGGAACACTGAAGCTTTCTTT. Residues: CSVVGQGNTEAFF.

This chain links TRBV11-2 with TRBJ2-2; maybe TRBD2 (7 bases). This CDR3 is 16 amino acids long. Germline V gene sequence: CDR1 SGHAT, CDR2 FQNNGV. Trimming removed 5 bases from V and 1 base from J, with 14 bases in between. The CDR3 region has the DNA TGTGCCAGCAGCAAAAGGGGGGGCTTGAACACCGGGGAGCTGTTTTTT. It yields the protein CASSKRGGLNTGELFF. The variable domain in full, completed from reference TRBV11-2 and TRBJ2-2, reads EAGVAQSPRYKIIEKRQSVAFWCNPISGHATLYWYQQILGQGPKLLIQFQNNGVVDDSQLPKDRFSAERLKGVDSTLKIQPAKLEDSAVYLCASSKRGGLNTGELFFGEGSRLTVL.